This note documents a single T cell receptor (delta chain) sequence. Its cognate antigen is unknown. Sequences come from RNA converted to cDNA by reverse transcription. Pooled V-gene forward primers with one constant-region reverse primer generated the CDR3 amplicons by multiplex PCR. TCRdb applied CATT to the multiplex PCR reads for clone calling. The table shows approximately 25,000 delta-chain clones, with more than 6% occurring only once. These data belong to a study of Vδ1+ human thymocytes. Study-wide results and caveats: Many TRG clonotypes were shared between donors; TRD repertoires were essentially private. Despite high sort purity, 20% to 25% of thymic T cell receptor delta sequences were Vdelta2. In the thymus, TRG and TRD repertoires looked highly polyclonal with Gaussian CDR3 lengths. The authors advised highly purified populations and single-cell validation.

Germline CDR1 is TSWWSYY and CDR2 is QGS. V shed 1 base, J shed 2 bases, and the junction held 16 bases outside the gene matches. The CDR3 is made up of 20 amino acids. The sorted cells were CD3+ Vdelta1+ Vdelta2- thymocytes from alphabeta-depleted thymus. The chain is built from TRDV1 and TRDJ1, with 10 bases matching TRDD3. The sequencing sample was made of Vdelta1+ gamma-delta thymocytes from the thymus. Subset meaning: FACS-sorted CD3+ TCRalphabeta- TCRVdelta1+ TCRVdelta2- thymocytes. The receptor's source is a girl in the first two years of life who had congenital heart surgery. CDR3 residues: CALGEQGGLLLGDITDKLIF. The CDR3 DNA reads TGTGCTCTTGGGGAACAAGGCGGACTACTCCTGGGGGATATAACCGATAAACTCATCTTT.